This T cell receptor beta chain was documented in a study of T cell changes during pregnancy in multiple sclerosis. The V gene lost 5 bases and the J gene lost 7 bases, with 15 bases spanning the gap. The germline gives CDR1 SEHNR, CDR2 FQNEAQ (reference sequence). This CDR3 comprises 15 residues. TCRdb's copy holds only in-frame clones and misses some; the assay was immunoSEQ multiplex PCR. The sample has tens of thousands of clones; 80% to 95% are singletons. The origin of this receptor is a female donor in good health, enrolled as a control in a pregnancy study. The V gene is TRBV7-9, the J gene TRBJ1-6; no reliable D call. Sample: CD4+ T cells from peripheral blood mononuclear cells, taken after pregnancy. Written as DNA, the CDR3 is TGTGCCAGCAGCCCTAGGAGGGAAATCAATTCACCCCTCCACTTT. Translating it yields CASSPRREINSPLHF.